The TCR beta chain under discussion was sequenced for a study of cytomegalovirus exposure and HLA in healthy donors. Study-level results: The classifier was said to identify cytomegalovirus status with high specificity and sensitivity.

Turning to this clone: What it binds is not known.

Produced via immunoSEQ multiplex PCR; TCRdb's table is partial and in-frame only. The sample lists about 180,000 clones, roughly 85% seen once, with about a sixth in the top ten. The receptor was derived from a man between 18 and 35 years old in good health and CMV-seropositive. The specimen sequenced was PBMCs.

In DNA form, the CDR3 reads TGTGCCAGCAGCTTATATTTACTAGCGGGAAACGAGCAGTACTTC. It encodes CASSLYLLAGNEQYF. The V call is TRBV7-9, the J call TRBJ2-7, with 10 nucleotides matching TRBD2. The CDR3 consists of 15 residues. Looked up from germline, CDR1 is SEHNR and CDR2 is FQNEAQ (reference sequence). V lost 2 bases, J lost 5 bases, and 6 bases stayed unmatched.